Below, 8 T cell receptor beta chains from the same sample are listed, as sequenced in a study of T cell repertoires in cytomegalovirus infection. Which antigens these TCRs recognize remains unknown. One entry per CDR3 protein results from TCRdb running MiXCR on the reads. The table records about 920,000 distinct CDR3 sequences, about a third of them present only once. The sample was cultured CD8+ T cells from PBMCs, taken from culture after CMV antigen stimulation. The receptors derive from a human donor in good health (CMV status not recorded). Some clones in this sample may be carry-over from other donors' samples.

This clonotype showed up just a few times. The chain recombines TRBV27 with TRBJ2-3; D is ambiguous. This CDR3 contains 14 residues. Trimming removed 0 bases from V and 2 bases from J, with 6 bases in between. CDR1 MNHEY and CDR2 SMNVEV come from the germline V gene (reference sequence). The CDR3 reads CASSLSPPTDTQYF. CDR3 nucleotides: TGTGCCAGCAGTTTATCGCCCCCCACAGATACGCAGTATTTT.

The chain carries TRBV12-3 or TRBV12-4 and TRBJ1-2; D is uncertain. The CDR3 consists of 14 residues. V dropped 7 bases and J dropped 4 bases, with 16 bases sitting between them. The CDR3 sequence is CASTRKAQPYGYTF. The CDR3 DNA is TGTGCCAGCACCCGAAAGGCACAGCCCTATGGCTACACCTTC.

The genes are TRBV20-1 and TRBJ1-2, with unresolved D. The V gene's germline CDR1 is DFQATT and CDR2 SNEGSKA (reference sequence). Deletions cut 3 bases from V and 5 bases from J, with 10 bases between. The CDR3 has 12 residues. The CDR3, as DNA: TGCAGTGCTAGTTATAGGGATTATGGCTACACCTTC. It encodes CSASYRDYGYTF.

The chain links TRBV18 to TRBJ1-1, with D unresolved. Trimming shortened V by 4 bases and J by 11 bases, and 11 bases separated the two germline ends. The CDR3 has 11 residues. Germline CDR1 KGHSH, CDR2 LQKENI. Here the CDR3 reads CASSRGDSAFF. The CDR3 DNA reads TGTGCCAGCTCACGGGGAGATAGTGCTTTCTTT. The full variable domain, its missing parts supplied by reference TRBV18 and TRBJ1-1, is NAGVMQNPRHLVRRRGQEARLRCSPMKGHSHVYWYRQLPEEGLKFMVYLQKENIIDESGMPKERFSAEFPKEGPSILRIQQVVRGDSAAYFCASSRGDSAFFGQGTRLTVV.

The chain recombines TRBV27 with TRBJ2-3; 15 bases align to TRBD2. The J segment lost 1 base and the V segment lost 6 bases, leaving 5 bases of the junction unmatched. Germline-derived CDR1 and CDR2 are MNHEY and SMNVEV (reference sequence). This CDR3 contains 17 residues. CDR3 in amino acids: CASSGLAGGPGTDTQYF. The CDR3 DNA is TGTGCCAGCAGCGGACTAGCGGGGGGGCCGGGCACAGATACGCAGTATTTT.

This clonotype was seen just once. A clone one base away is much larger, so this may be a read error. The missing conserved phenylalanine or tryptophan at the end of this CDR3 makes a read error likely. CDR3 coding DNA: TGTGCCAGCAGCTTGTTAGCCCGCAATGGGCAGTTCTCC. Protein product: CASSLLARNGQFS. V is TRBV7-8 and J is TRBJ2-1, with no clear D. Germline V gene sequence: CDR1 SGHVS, CDR2 FQNEAQ. This CDR3 region has 13 residues.

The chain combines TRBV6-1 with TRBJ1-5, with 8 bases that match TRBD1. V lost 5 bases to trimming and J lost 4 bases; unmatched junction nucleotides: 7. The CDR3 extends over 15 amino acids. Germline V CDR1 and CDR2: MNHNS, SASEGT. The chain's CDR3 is CASSSGDRPNQPQHF. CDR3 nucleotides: TGTGCCAGCAGTTCCGGGGACAGGCCTAATCAGCCCCAGCATTTT.

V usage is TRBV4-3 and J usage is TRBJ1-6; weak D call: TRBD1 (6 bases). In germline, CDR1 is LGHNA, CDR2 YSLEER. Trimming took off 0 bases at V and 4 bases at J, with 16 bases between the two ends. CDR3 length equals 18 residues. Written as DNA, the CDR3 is TGCGCCAGCAGCCAAGATCGGGACAAAAGGGAGTATAATTCACCCCTCCACTTT. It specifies CASSQDRDKREYNSPLHF.